This T cell receptor (beta chain) is from a study of blood T cell repertoires in COVID-19. Study overall: The United States, Italy and Spain provided the acute and convalescent COVID-19 samples.

The CDR3 covers 15 residues. Germline-derived CDR1 and CDR2 are KGHSH and LQKENI. The J segment lost 5 bases and the V segment lost 2 bases, leaving 7 bases of the junction unmatched. Profiled with immunoSEQ multiplex PCR; TCRdb holds only in-frame clones, not every one. The sample yields hundreds of thousands of clones, approximately 91% seen once. Sequencing was done on a sample of PBMCs or T cells enriched from blood (not recorded which). The receptor was isolated from a woman between 40 and 55 years old who had recovered from COVID-19. The V and J genes are TRBV18 and TRBJ2-7, with 9 positions matching TRBD1. CDR3 sequence reads: CASSPGQGWGNEQYF. CDR3 sequence (DNA): TGTGCCAGCTCACCAGGACAGGGGTGGGGAAACGAGCAGTACTTC.